This entry lists 4 T cell receptor beta chains sequenced from one sample in a study of shared clonotypes between healthy human individuals (dated by TCRdb to 2020 to 2021). CD8 naive samples were CD45RO-negative cells positively selected for CCR7, giving a CD45RA+CCR7+ population that excluded TemRA cells. The protocol used for the library was the immunoSEQ multiplex PCR assay. The immuneACCESS repertoire file appears here via TCRdb, limited to in-frame rearrangements. These files lack a portion of the clones; in checked studies, under half of the deficit traces to unresolved V genes, and the cause of the others is not known. This sample comprises more than 550,000 clones, under 95% of them detected only once. Approximately 24% of the sample lies in the top ten. The sequencing sample was made of naive CD8+ T cells sorted from blood. Reading the label with the study, this specimen's cell subset or site is: CD45RA+CCR7+. The receptors stem from a man aged 30-40 years in good health.

The genes are TRBV6-1 and TRBJ1-5; 9 positions agree with TRBD1. The CDR3 totals 17 residues. The germline V gene encodes CDR1 MNHNS and CDR2 SASEGT. After removal of 3 bases from V and 0 bases from J, the junction contained 6 bases not matched to a gene. Written as DNA, the CDR3 is TGTGCCAGCAGTGACAGGGACAGGGCCTATAGCAATCAGCCCCAGCATTTT. Its protein is CASSDRDRAYSNQPQHF.

V is TRBV14 and J is TRBJ2-1, with a weak D call TRBD2 (5 bases). The CDR3 is 14 amino acids. V was trimmed by 3 bases and J by 4 bases, leaving 10 bases between them. The germline V gene has CDR1 SGHDN and CDR2 FVKESK. CDR3 sequence reads: CASSQASWYNEQFF. Here the CDR3 DNA reads TGTGCCAGCAGCCAGGCTAGCTGGTACAATGAGCAGTTCTTC.

The chain carries TRBV25-1 and TRBJ2-1; 9 positions match TRBD1. There are 13 residues in the CDR3. V lost 5 bases to trimming and J lost 9 bases; unmatched junction nucleotides: 5. The V gene's germline CDR1 is MGHDK and CDR2 SYGVNS. The DNA of the CDR3 is TGTGCCAGCAGTCTACAGGGGGCGACTGAGCAGTTCTTC. It yields the protein CASSLQGATEQFF.

This chain connects TRBV7-9 to TRBJ2-1, with unresolved D. The V end was cut by 5 bases, the J end by 7 bases, with 9 bases between. The CDR3 runs to 12 residues. CDR1 and CDR2 (germline): SEHNR, FQNEAQ (reference sequence). The CDR3 region has the DNA TGTGCCAGCAGCCGTCTGAGAAATGAGCAGTTCTTC. Protein product: CASSRLRNEQFF. Supplemented by reference TRBV7-9 and TRBJ2-1, the full variable domain reads DTGVSQNPRHKITKRGQNVTFRCDPISEHNRLYWYRQTLGQGPEFLTYFQNEAQLEKSRLLSDRFSAERPKGSFSTLEIQRTEQGDSAMYLCASSRLRNEQFFGPGTRLTVL.